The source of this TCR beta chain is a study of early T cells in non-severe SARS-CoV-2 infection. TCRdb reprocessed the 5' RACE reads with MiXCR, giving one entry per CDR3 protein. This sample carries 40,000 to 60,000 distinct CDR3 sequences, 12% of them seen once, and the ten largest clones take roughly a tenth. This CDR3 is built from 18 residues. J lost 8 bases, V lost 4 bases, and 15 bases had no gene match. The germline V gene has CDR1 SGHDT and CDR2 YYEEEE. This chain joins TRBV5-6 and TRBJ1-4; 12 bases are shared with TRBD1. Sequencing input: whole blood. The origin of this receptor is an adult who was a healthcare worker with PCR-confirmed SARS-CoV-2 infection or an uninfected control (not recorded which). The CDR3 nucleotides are TGTGCCAGCAGCCCTGGGACAGGGGGCCAACCCCCTACCGAAAAACTGTTTTTT. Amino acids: CASSPGTGGQPPTEKLFF.